This T cell receptor beta chain was sequenced in a study of blood T cell repertoires in COVID-19 (dated by TCRdb to about 2020). Notes on the research overall: Samples from collaborators originated in the United States, Italy and Spain and spanned both the acute and convalescent phases of COVID-19. The material from the prospective study consisted of cDNA or gDNA derived from T cells, B-cell-depleted T cells, or PBMCs. HLA class I and class II types, where available, came from metadata supplied by the sample provider rather than from assay-based typing. Sample metadata almost always included a de-identified subject ID, COVID-19 status, age in years and sex. The repertoires were released in a freely available public database meant as a resource for research on the immune response to SARS-CoV-2. The samples were drawn from two sources: the first 160 participants of the ongoing ImmuneRACE study, and 1,000 to 1,500 subjects contributed by 6 global collaborators. Subjects who had been exposed to COVID-19, were actively infected with it, or had recovered from it provided the deeply sampled blood TCRbeta repertoires that made up the dataset. Overall study results and their limits: The amount of clinical and demographic metadata varied by source and participant and was provided uncurated.

With respect to this clone: The target of this receptor is not known. The record has no base qualities; no much larger clone is one base away.

The CDR1 and CDR2 encoded by the germline V gene (reference sequence) are LNHDA and SQIVND. Measured from the cysteine to the phenylalanine, the CDR3 is 16 residues long. Only the CDR3 part of the read is kept: 48 bases, read in frame from the first base. The germline ends are 23 bases apart after V is trimmed by 8 bases and J by 4 bases. Collaborating institutions collected whole blood in K2EDTA tubes following their own protocols. For TCRbeta analysis, collaborators shipped samples in one of three forms: frozen whole blood, isolated PBMCs, or DNA extracted from either of those sample types. The immunoSEQ Assay, a bias-controlled multiplex PCR, was used to amplify TCRbeta CDR3 regions from genomic DNA. Processing in the source paper ran as follows. The number of nucleated cells in each sample was estimated by amplification of reference gene primers within the assay. To quantify the absolute abundance of each unique TCRbeta CDR3 rearrangement, sequence reads were collapsed and filtered. Productive Simpson clonality was computed per sample as the square root of Simpson's diversity index over productive rearrangements. This is the immuneACCESS table as TCRdb keeps it, with only in-frame sequences that have V and J called. A part of the clones is gone; compared with another copy, unresolved V genes explain less than half, and the rest is unexplained. That table furnishes V, J and clone size, whereas the DNA furnished D and trimming. The table for this sample lists under 200,000 clones; more than 70% of them were counted only once. Of the sample, about 1.7% is held by the ten largest clones.

The sequence was obtained from a man aged 18 to 29 with active or convalescent COVID-19. The sequence joins TRBV19 to TRBJ1-2, with a weak D call of TRBD1 (6 bases match). What was sequenced was peripheral blood. For the CDR3, the sequence is CASAPRDTEMFYGYTF. The DNA is as follows: TGTGCCAGTGCACCCCGGGACACGGAAATGTTCTATGGCTACACCTTC.